This T cell receptor (beta chain) derives from a study of blood T cell repertoires in COVID-19. CDR1 and CDR2 from the germline V gene are LNHDA and SQIVND (reference sequence). The ends lost 10 bases at V and 10 bases at J; junction bases unmatched: 12. The CDR3 totals 14 residues. Measured with immunoSEQ multiplex PCR; TCRdb has only the in-frame clones, and not every one. Of under 300,000 clones in the sample, roughly 91% were seen once. This clonotype was obtained from a woman aged 40 to 55 who had recovered from COVID-19. What was sequenced was peripheral blood. The chain combines TRBV19 with TRBJ2-1, with TRBD2 matching 11 bases. CDR3 amino acids: CATQGSGRAREQFF. The CDR3 DNA follows: TGTGCCACCCAGGGTAGCGGGAGGGCTAGGGAGCAGTTCTTC.